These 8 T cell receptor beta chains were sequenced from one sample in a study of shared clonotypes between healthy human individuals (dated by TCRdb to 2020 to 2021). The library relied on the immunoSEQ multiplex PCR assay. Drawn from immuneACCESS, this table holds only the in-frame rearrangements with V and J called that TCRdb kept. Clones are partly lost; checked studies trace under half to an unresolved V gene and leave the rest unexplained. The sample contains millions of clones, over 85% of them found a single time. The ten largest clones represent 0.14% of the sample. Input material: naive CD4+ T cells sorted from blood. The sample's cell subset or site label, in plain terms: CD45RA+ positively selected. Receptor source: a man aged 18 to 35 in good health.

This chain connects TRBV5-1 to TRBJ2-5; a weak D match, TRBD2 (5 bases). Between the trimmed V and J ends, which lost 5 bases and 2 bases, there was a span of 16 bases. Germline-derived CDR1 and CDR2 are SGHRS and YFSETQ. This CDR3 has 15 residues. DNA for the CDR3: TGCGCCAGCAGTCCATCCGGGAATCTACAAGAGACCCAGTACTTC. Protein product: CASSPSGNLQETQYF.

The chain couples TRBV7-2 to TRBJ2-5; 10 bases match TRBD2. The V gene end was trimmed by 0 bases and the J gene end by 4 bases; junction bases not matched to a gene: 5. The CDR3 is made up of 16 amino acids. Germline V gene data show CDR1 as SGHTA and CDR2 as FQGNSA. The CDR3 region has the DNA TGTGCCAGCAGCTTAGCGTCTAGCGGGAGTAGAGAGACCCAGTACTTC. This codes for CASSLASSGSRETQYF.

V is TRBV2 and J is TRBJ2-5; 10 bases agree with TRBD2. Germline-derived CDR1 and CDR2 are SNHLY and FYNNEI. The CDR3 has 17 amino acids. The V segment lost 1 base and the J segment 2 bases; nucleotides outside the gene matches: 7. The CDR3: CASSEGPSGRAQETQYF. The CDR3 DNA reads TGTGCCAGCAGTGAAGGGCCCAGCGGGAGGGCTCAAGAGACCCAGTACTTC.

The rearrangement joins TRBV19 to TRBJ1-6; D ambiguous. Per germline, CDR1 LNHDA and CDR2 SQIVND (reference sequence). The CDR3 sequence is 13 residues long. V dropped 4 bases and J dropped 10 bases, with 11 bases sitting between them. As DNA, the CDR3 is TGTGCCAGTAGTAGGCAGGTGGAGTCACCCCTCCACTTT. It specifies CASSRQVESPLHF. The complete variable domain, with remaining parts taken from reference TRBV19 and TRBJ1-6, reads DGGITQSPKYLFRKEGQNVTLSCEQNLNHDAMYWYRQDPGQGLRLIYYSQIVNDFQKGDIAEGYSVSREKKESFPLTVTSAQKNPTAFYLCASSRQVESPLHFGNGTRLTVT.

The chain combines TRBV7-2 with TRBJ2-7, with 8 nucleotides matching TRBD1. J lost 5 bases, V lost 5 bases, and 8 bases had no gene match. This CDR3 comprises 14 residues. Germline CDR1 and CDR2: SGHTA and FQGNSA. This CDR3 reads CASSEPNRGNEQYF. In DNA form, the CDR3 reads TGTGCCAGCAGCGAGCCCAACAGGGGGAACGAGCAGTACTTC.

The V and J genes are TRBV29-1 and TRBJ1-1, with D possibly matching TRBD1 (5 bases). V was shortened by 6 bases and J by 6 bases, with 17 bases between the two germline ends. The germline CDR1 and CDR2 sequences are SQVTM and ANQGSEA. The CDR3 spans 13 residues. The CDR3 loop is CSVVQSGFSEAFF. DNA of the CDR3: TGCAGCGTCGTTCAATCAGGGTTCTCTGAAGCTTTCTTT.

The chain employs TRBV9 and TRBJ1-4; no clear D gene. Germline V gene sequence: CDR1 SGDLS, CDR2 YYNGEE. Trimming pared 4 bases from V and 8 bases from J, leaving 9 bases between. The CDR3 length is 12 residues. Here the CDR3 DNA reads TGTGCCAGCAGCCTACCGGGGGAAAAACTGTTTTTT. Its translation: CASSLPGEKLFF.

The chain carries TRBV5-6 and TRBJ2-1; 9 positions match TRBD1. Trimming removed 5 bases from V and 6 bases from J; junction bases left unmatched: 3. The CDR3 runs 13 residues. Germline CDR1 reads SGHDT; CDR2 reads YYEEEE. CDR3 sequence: CASRTGQGNEQFF. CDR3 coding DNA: TGTGCCAGCAGAACGGGACAGGGCAATGAGCAGTTCTTC.